The source of this T cell receptor beta chain is a study of T cell responses to AZD1222 COVID-19 vaccine. Study-wide points: Vaccination with two AZD1222 doses was followed by a rise in Spike-specific TCR breadth and depth. The donors showed a predominance of white British ancestry and of females, with possible underestimation of clonal diversity. Spike regions recognized by vaccine-associated CD4 TCRs spanned the protein, led by 160-218 and 743-854. Among spike-specific TCRs, nearly half reportedly target unmutated variant regions.

Only in-frame clones appear in the TCRdb table, and some are missing; sequencing was by immunoSEQ multiplex PCR. Of about 96,000 clones listed, around 89% were seen once; the top ten hold roughly 1.7%. Worth noting for this clone: Its specificity is unknown.

This CDR3 is 14 amino acids long. The V end lost 4 bases, the J end lost 2 bases, and 8 bases lay between the germline ends. The germline CDR1 and CDR2 sequences are MGHRA and YSYEKL. The rearrangement uses TRBV4-1 and TRBJ2-2; D might be TRBD1 (6 bases). The sequence was obtained from an adult in good health. Sequences were derived from peripheral blood, sampled on day 0 of AZD1222 vaccination. CDR3 nucleotides: TGCGCCAGCAGCCGGACAGTCAACACCGGGGAGCTGTTTTTT. It codes for CASSRTVNTGELFF.